The clone carrying this T cell receptor beta chain was observed a few times. This sample stems from a study of blood T cell repertoires in COVID-19. Study overall: The United States, Italy and Spain were the sources of the acute and convalescent COVID-19 samples. T cells, B-cell-depleted T cells, or PBMCs supplied cDNA or gDNA.

Trimming took 0 bases from V and 7 from J, leaving 8 bases between them. The germline V gene encodes CDR1 SGHNT and CDR2 YYREEE (reference sequence). The CDR3 spans 14 residues. In the authors' methods: Estimated nucleated cell counts came from reference gene primer amplification. The table came from immunoSEQ multiplex PCR; TCRdb's copy has only in-frame clones and leaves some out. That table supplies the V and J calls and clone size; D and trimming were determined from the DNA. The repertoire consists of 250,000 to 350,000 clones, with about 89% occurring once and the leading ten covering around 8%.

What was sequenced was peripheral blood. The source of this sequence is a woman in her forties or fifties who had recovered from COVID-19. The chain couples TRBV5-4 to TRBJ1-6; a weak D match, TRBD1 (6 bases). The CDR3 reads CASSLGTDNSPLHF. The CDR3 DNA follows: TGTGCCAGCAGCTTGGGGACAGACAATTCACCCCTCCACTTT.